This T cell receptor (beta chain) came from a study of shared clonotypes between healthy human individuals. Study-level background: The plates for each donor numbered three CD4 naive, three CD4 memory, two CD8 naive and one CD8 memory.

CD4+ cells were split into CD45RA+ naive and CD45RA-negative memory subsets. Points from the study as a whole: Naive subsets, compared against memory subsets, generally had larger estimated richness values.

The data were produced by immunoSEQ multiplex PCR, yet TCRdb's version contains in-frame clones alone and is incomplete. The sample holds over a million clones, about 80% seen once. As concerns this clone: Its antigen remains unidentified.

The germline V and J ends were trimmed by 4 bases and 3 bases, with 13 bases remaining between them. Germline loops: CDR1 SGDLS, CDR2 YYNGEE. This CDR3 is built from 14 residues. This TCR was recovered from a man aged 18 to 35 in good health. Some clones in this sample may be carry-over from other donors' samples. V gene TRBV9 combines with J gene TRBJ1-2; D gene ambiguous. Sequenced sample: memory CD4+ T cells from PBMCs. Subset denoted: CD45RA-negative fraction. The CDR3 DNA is TGTGCCAGCAGCAGTCCGGCGCTTCACTATGGCTACACCTTC. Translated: CASSSPALHYGYTF. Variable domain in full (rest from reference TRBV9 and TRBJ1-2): DSGVTQTPKHLITATGQRVTLRCSPRSGDLSVYWYQQSLDQGLQFLIQYYNGEERAKGNILERFSAQQFPDLHSELNLSSLELGDSALYFCASSSPALHYGYTFGSGTRLTVV.